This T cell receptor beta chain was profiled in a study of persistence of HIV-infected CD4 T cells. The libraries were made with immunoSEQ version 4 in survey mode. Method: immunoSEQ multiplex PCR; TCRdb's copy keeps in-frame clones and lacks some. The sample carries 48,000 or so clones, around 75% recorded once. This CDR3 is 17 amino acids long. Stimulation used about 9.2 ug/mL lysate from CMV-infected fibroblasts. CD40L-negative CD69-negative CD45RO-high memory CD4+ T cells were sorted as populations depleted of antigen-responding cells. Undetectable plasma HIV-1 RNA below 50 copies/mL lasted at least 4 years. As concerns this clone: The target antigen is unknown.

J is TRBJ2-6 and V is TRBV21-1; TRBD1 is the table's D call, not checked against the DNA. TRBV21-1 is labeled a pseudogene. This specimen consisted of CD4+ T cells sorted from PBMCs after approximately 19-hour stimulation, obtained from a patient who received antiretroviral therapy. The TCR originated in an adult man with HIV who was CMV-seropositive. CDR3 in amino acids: CASSKDNQSSGANVLTF. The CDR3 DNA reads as TGTGCCAGCAGCAAAGACAATCAATCTTCTGGGGCCAACGTCCTGACTTTC.